This entry is about one TCR beta chain. The target antigen is unknown. The CDR3 consists of 14 residues. Trimming removed 5 bases from V and 0 bases from J; junction bases left unmatched: 2. CDR1 and CDR2 from the germline V gene are LNHDA and SQIVND (reference sequence). This sample stems from a study of cytomegalovirus exposure and HLA in healthy donors. On the study more broadly: A prior analysis found 100 million to 140 million unique TCR beta sequences from around 200 million T cells. Study conclusions and caveats: Testing in vitro showed a few CMV-associated chains specific for CMV antigens. Researchers reported in a later analysis that common viral pathogens appeared linked to several top clusters. Only CMV serostatus was available as immune exposure information.

The PCR was carried out with 60 Vbeta primers and 13 Jbeta primers. Repertoires were generated with immunoSEQ multiplex PCR, while TCRdb's copy carries only in-frame clones and drops some. The table has more than 140,000 clones, approximately 80% seen once; the top ten hold about 5.6%. The receptor's source is a man aged 25 to 40 in good health and CMV-seropositive. The source material was PBMCs. V usage is TRBV19 and J usage is TRBJ2-7, with 9 bases matching TRBD2. In DNA form, the CDR3 reads TGTGCCAGTAGTCCACTAGCGGGCTCCTACGAGCAGTACTTC. Translation gives CASSPLAGSYEQYF.